The 30 T cell receptor beta chains given below trace back to one sample, sequenced in a study of T cells in Graves' hyperthyroidism and ophthalmopathy. Amplified regions were TCR beta CDR3 sequences from RNA transcripts. A first-round RT-PCR of the TCR CDR3 used the HTBI primer set. TCRdb reprocessed the multiplex PCR reads with MiXCR, giving one entry per CDR3 protein. The sample yields fewer than 650,000 distinct CDR3 sequences, roughly 14% seen once. The sample was blood. The receptors were sampled from a woman aged 40 to 50 with Graves' ophthalmopathy.

This clonotype has ten or more counts. The chain links TRBV11-1 to TRBJ1-1; TRBD1 matches 8 bases. The CDR3 consists of 15 residues. V was pared by 5 bases and J by 1 base, with 6 bases of the junction left unmatched. CDR1 SGHAT and CDR2 FQDESV come from the germline V gene (reference sequence). The CDR3 spells CASSPRTGTNTEAFF. CDR3 in DNA: TGTGCCAGCAGCCCCCGGACAGGGACGAACACTGAAGCTTTCTTT. The entire variable domain, with the rest obtained from reference TRBV11-1 and TRBJ1-1, is as follows: EAEVAQSPRYKITEKSQAVAFWCDPISGHATLYWYRQILGQGPELLVQFQDESVVDDSQLPKDRFSAERLKGVDSTLKIQPAELGDSAMYLCASSPRTGTNTEAFFGQGTRLTVV.

This clonotype was seen a few times. One end of the junction varies from germline; a read error may be responsible. The chain uses TRBV7-2 and TRBJ2-7; D is uncertain. The CDR3 consists of 9 residues. Germline assignment: CDR1 SGHTA and CDR2 FQGNSA. CDR3 region: CASSLVADF. CDR3 DNA sequence: TGTGCCAGCAGCTTAGTGGCGGACTTC.

The rearrangement joins TRBV11-2 to TRBJ2-1, with D possibly matching TRBD2 (6 bases). V lost 5 bases and J lost 2, with 13 bases in between. Germline V gene lookup returns CDR1 SGHAT and CDR2 FQNNGV. The CDR3 covers 15 residues. CDR3 sequence reads: CASSPTLAAYNEQFF. The CDR3 DNA sequence: TGTGCCAGCAGCCCAACTTTAGCGGCCTACAATGAGCAGTTCTTC.

The genes are TRBV15 and TRBJ1-5; D gene ambiguous. Per the germline V gene, CDR1 is LNHNV and CDR2 is YYDKDF (reference sequence). V lost 5 bases and J 1 base, leaving 15 bases between the germline ends. The CDR3 runs 16 residues. CDR3 region: CATSPRRSLSNQPQHF. The CDR3 bases are TGTGCCACCAGCCCCCGAAGGTCTTTGAGCAATCAGCCCCAGCATTTT.

This clonotype was observed many times. The chain carries TRBV29-1 and TRBJ2-7; possibly TRBD1 for D (6 bases). V dropped 5 bases and J dropped 3 bases, with 14 bases sitting between them. The CDR3 totals 13 residues. Per the germline V gene, CDR1 is SQVTM and CDR2 is ANQGSEA. This CDR3 is CSVRIQGRYEQYF. CDR3 nucleotides: TGCAGCGTTAGAATACAGGGCCGCTACGAGCAGTACTTC.

This clonotype was counted ten times or more. The V call is TRBV6-5, the J call TRBJ2-7, with D possibly matching TRBD1 (6 bases). Between the trimmed V and J ends, which lost 2 bases and 9 bases, there was a span of 20 bases. Looked up from germline, CDR1 is MNHEY and CDR2 is SVGAGI. The CDR3 sequence is 15 residues long. The CDR3 sequence is CASSYTHRVGHGQYF. For the CDR3, the DNA is TGTGCCAGCAGTTACACACACAGGGTAGGCCACGGGCAGTACTTC.

This clonotype has a count of ten or more. J is TRBJ2-7 and V is TRBV15; weak D call: TRBD1 (5 bases). The CDR3 is 15 residues long. The germline V gene encodes CDR1 LNHNV and CDR2 YYDKDF (reference sequence). The V end lost 0 bases, the J end lost 0 bases, and 9 bases lay between the germline ends. In DNA form, the CDR3 reads TGTGCCACCAGCAGAGATCACGACAGCTCCTACGAGCAGTACTTC. It is translated as CATSRDHDSSYEQYF.

The rearrangement uses TRBV5-1 and TRBJ1-1, with D perhaps TRBD1 (6 bases). The CDR3 extends over 15 amino acids. The germline CDR1 and CDR2 sequences are SGHRS and YFSETQ. Trimming took 6 bases from V and 3 from J, leaving 18 bases between them. CDR3 sequence (DNA): TGCGCCAGCAAAAGCCAGGGGATTTGGGACACTGAAGCTTTCTTT. This encodes CASKSQGIWDTEAFF.

This clonotype has ten or more counts. CDR3 sequence: CASSQARGTSGNSYEQYF. In DNA form, the CDR3 reads TGCGCCAGCAGCCAAGCCCGCGGGACTAGCGGGAACTCCTACGAGCAGTACTTC. The V and J genes are TRBV4-1 and TRBJ2-7; the match to TRBD2 covers 13 bases. J lost 0 bases, V lost 1 base, and 6 bases had no gene match. Germline CDR1 reads MGHRA; CDR2 reads YSYEKL. There are 18 residues in the CDR3.

This clonotype has ten or more counts. The chain employs TRBV29-1 and TRBJ2-7; D is unresolved. Trimming cost V 6 bases and J 3 bases, with 9 bases left between them. Germline lookup yields CDR1 SQVTM and CDR2 ANQGSEA. The CDR3 spans 11 residues. The CDR3 protein is CSVRVDYEQYF. The CDR3 nucleotides read TGCAGCGTCCGGGTCGACTACGAGCAGTACTTC.

The chain couples TRBV12-3 or TRBV12-4 to TRBJ2-7; 11 bases map to TRBD2. The CDR3 loop spans 15 amino acids. Trimming cost V 6 bases and J 4 bases; bases outside gene matches: 8. In DNA, the CDR3 is TGTGCCAGCAGCGGCACTAGCGGGAGTTATTACGAGCAGTACTTC. Translating it yields CASSGTSGSYYEQYF.

The chain recombines TRBV9 with TRBJ2-2; possible D gene TRBD2, 5 bases. Per the germline V gene, CDR1 is SGDLS and CDR2 is YYNGEE. Trimming removed 10 bases from V and 4 bases from J, with 14 bases in between. The length of the CDR3 is 13 residues. The chain's CDR3 is CASRAAGTGELFF. The CDR3 nucleotides are TGTGCCTCCCGGGCCGCGGGCACCGGGGAGCTGTTTTTT.

Worth noting for this clonotype: With a much larger clone just one base away, this may be a read error. The rearrangement joins TRBV7-2 to TRBJ2-7; the D is unclear. The CDR3 totals 15 residues. CDR1 and CDR2 from the germline V gene are SGHTA and FQGNSA. V lost 5 bases to trimming and J lost 1 base, with 15 bases between them. As DNA, the CDR3 is TGTGCCAGCAGCCCCGCAGCGACGTCGTCCTACGAGCAGTACTTC. It translates to CASSPAATSSYEQYF. The entire variable domain, with the rest obtained from reference TRBV7-2 and TRBJ2-7, is as follows: GAGVSQSPSNKVTEKGKDVELRCDPISGHTALYWYRQSLGQGLEFLIYFQGNSAPDKSGLPSDRFSAERTGGSVSTLTIQRTQQEDSAVYLCASSPAATSSYEQYFGPGTRLTVT.

This rearrangement joins TRBV29-1 to TRBJ2-7, with D maybe TRBD1 (5 bases). The length of the CDR3 is 10 residues. From germline, CDR1 is SQVTM and CDR2 ANQGSEA. V lost 4 bases, J lost 7 bases, and 8 bases lay in between. The CDR3 reads CSVGAGEQYF. The DNA for the CDR3 is TGCAGCGTTGGGGCAGGGGAGCAGTACTTC.

There are many counts of this clonotype. V usage is TRBV20-1 and J usage is TRBJ2-7; 8 bases fit TRBD1. Germline V gives CDR1 DFQATT, CDR2 SNEGSKA (reference sequence). This CDR3 has 15 amino acids. Trimming took 3 bases from V and 1 from J; bases not matched to a gene: 8. In nucleotides, the CDR3 is TGCAGTGCTAGTGCCTTTGGGACAGGTTCCTACGAGCAGTACTTC. Amino acid sequence: CSASAFGTGSYEQYF.

This chain links TRBV28 with TRBJ1-5; D gene ambiguous. CDR1 and CDR2 from the germline V gene are MDHEN and SYDVKM. This CDR3 is 13 amino acids long. V lost 8 bases and J lost 4, with 12 bases in between. The CDR3 DNA is TGTGCCAGCGGTGGCTGGGAGAATCAGCCCCAGCATTTT. Its protein product is CASGGWENQPQHF.

The chain recombines TRBV5-1 with TRBJ2-2; 7 nucleotides match TRBD1. The CDR3 length is 16 residues. CDR1 and CDR2 (germline): SGHRS, YFSETQ. V lost 5 bases and J lost 4; bases outside the gene matches: 11. CDR3 DNA sequence: TGCGCCAGCAGTCTCACAGGGGTCCCGTCCACCGGGGAGCTGTTTTTT. Protein product: CASSLTGVPSTGELFF.

This clonotype was detected many times. The CDR3 DNA reads as TGCAGCGTTGAGCCTAACACCGGGGAGCTGTTTTTT. It specifies CSVEPNTGELFF. This chain connects TRBV29-1 to TRBJ2-2; D remains ambiguous. The length of the CDR3 is 12 residues. V lost 3 bases and J 2 bases, leaving 4 bases between the germline ends. Germline V CDR1 and CDR2: SQVTM, ANQGSEA.

This clonotype was observed many times. This rearrangement joins TRBV12-3 or TRBV12-4 to TRBJ1-2; D is perhaps TRBD1 (6 bases). CDR3 length: 15 amino acids. The V end was cut by 3 bases, the J end by 4 bases, with 15 bases between. CDR3 in DNA: TGTGCCAGCAGTTTCACCGGACAGTCCCTCTATGGCTACACCTTC. Translation: CASSFTGQSLYGYTF.

V gene TRBV6-1 combines with J gene TRBJ1-6; tentative D call: TRBD1 (6 bases). Germline CDR1 MNHNS, CDR2 SASEGT. Trimming left V 8 bases short and J 7 bases short, with 18 bases between. The CDR3 runs 15 residues. The CDR3 sequence is CASCPLGHENSPLHF. The CDR3, as DNA: TGTGCCAGCTGCCCCCTGGGACACGAAAATTCACCCCTCCACTTT.

This clonotype has a count of ten or more. The CDR3: CAWSQGRVDGGYTF. CDR3 DNA: TGTGCCTGGAGTCAGGGAAGGGTCGATGGAGGCTACACCTTC. V and J are TRBV30 and TRBJ1-2, with D perhaps matching TRBD1 (5 bases). The CDR3 consists of 14 residues. Between the trimmed V and J ends, which lost 2 bases and 8 bases, there was a span of 18 bases. Germline V CDR1 and CDR2: GTSNPN, SVGIG (reference sequence).

This clonotype was found a few times. This chain joins TRBV7-2 and TRBJ2-5, with a weak D call TRBD2 (5 bases). The CDR3 has 15 residues. CDR1 is SGHTA, CDR2 FQGNSA, per germline. Trimming pared 2 bases from V and 5 bases from J, leaving 15 bases between. The CDR3 DNA follows: TGTGCCAGCAGCTTATTTGAGGTCCCGGGGGAGACCCAGTACTTC. Its protein is CASSLFEVPGETQYF.

The chain recombines TRBV12-3 or TRBV12-4 with TRBJ2-4; 8 bases agree with TRBD1. V lost 8 bases, J lost 6 bases, and 9 bases stayed unmatched. There are 14 residues in the CDR3. Here the CDR3 reads CASARPGQGNIQYF. Written as DNA, the CDR3 is TGTGCCAGCGCCAGGCCCGGACAGGGAAACATTCAGTACTTC.

In its sample, this clonotype was seen a few times. V is TRBV12-3 or TRBV12-4 and J is TRBJ2-7; the match to TRBD1 covers 9 bases. V lost 4 bases, J lost 5 bases, and 9 bases stayed unmatched. This CDR3 region has 15 residues. The chain's CDR3 is CASSSTLTGGNEQYF. The CDR3 coding sequence is TGTGCCAGCAGTTCGACTTTAACAGGGGGCAACGAGCAGTACTTC.

This clonotype was detected many times. The chain joins TRBV30 to TRBJ2-5; D is possibly TRBD1 or TRBD2 (5 bases each). Germline-derived CDR1 and CDR2 are GTSNPN and SVGIG (reference sequence). Trimming took off 2 bases at V and 4 bases at J, with 8 bases between the two ends. The CDR3 is 12 amino acids. In DNA form, the CDR3 reads TGTGCCTGGAGTCCAGGGAGAGAGACCCAGTACTTC. Residues: CAWSPGRETQYF.

This clonotype was seen many times. The chain has TRBV6-1 and TRBJ1-1; the D is unclear. Germline V CDR1 and CDR2: MNHNS, SASEGT. This CDR3 is 14 amino acids long. Trimming removed 5 bases from V and 0 bases from J, with 10 bases in between. CDR3 sequence: CASSPGYLNTEAFF. The CDR3 nucleotides are TGTGCCAGCAGTCCGGGATATTTGAACACTGAAGCTTTCTTT.

In this sample, this clonotype turned up many times. The V and J genes are TRBV10-2 and TRBJ1-2; D might be TRBD1 (5 bases). This CDR3 is built from 15 residues. Deletions cut 0 bases from V and 6 bases from J, with 14 bases between. CDR1 and CDR2 from the germline V gene are WSHSY and SAAADI. This CDR3 reads CASSESTQGADGYTF. The CDR3 nucleotides read TGCGCCAGCAGTGAGTCGACTCAGGGAGCGGATGGCTACACCTTC.

The chain links TRBV14 to TRBJ1-2, with D possibly matching TRBD1 (5 bases). The CDR3 loop spans 18 amino acids. The V gene lost 5 bases and the J gene lost 0 bases, with 22 bases spanning the gap. The germline V gene has CDR1 SGHDN and CDR2 FVKESK. The CDR3 protein is CASSSEAGPAPANYGYTF. The CDR3 DNA sequence: TGTGCCAGCAGCTCTGAAGCGGGACCGGCACCAGCTAACTATGGCTACACCTTC.

A remark on this clonotype: This may be a read error: a much more frequent sequence differs by one nucleotide. In nucleotides, the CDR3 is TGTGCCAGTAGTACGGGGGGGGCGTCCGGCTACACCTTC. Protein product: CASSTGGASGYTF. V usage is TRBV19 and J usage is TRBJ1-2, with D possibly matching TRBD1 (6 bases). The CDR3 loop spans 13 amino acids. Trimming took off 4 bases at V and 8 bases at J, with 14 bases between the two ends. Per the germline V gene, CDR1 is LNHDA and CDR2 is SQIVND (reference sequence).

The V gene is TRBV4-1, the J gene TRBJ2-7, with D possibly called TRBD1 or TRBD2 (5 bases each). This CDR3 is built from 16 residues. With 2 bases removed from V and 2 bases from J, the gap between germline ends came to 16 bases. The germline CDR1 and CDR2 sequences are MGHRA and YSYEKL. CDR3 DNA: TGCGCCAGCAGCCAATTAGGGGCGGTCGGGGCCTACGAGCAGTACTTC. Protein product: CASSQLGAVGAYEQYF.